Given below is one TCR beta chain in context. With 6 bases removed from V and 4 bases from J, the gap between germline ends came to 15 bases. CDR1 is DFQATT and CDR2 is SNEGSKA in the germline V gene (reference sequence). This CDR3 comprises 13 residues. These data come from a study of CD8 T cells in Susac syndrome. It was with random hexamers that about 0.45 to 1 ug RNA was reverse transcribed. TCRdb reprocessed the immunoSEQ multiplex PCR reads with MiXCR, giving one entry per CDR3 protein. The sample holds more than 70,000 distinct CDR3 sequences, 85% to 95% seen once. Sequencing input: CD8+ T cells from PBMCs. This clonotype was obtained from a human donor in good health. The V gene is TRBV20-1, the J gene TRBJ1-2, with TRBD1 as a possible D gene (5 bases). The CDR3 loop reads CSAPRGEIYGYTF. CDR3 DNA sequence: TGCAGTGCCCCTCGGGGGGAGATCTATGGCTACACCTTC.